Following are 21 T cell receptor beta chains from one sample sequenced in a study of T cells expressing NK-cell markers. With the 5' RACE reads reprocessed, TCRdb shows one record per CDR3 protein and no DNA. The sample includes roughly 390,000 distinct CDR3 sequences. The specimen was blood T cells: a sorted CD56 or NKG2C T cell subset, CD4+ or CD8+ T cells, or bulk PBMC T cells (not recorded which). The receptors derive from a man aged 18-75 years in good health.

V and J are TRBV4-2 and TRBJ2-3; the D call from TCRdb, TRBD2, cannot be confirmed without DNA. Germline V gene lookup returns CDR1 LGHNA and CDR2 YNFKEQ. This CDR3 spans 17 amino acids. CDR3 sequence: CASSQESSGGIADTQYF.

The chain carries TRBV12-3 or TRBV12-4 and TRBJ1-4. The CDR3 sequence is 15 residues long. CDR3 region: CASSNPHATNEKLFF.

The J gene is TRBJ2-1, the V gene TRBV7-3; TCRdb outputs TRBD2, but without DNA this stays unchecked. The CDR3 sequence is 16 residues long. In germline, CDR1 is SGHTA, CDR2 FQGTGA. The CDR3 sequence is CASSLTPRTSGGLQFF.

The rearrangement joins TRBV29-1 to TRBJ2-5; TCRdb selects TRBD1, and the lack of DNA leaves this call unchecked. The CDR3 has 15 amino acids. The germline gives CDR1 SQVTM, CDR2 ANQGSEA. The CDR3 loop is CSVEETGGPGETQYF.

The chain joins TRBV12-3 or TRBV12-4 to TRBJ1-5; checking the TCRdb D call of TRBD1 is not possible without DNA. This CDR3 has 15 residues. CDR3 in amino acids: CASTLGGTRQVGQHF.

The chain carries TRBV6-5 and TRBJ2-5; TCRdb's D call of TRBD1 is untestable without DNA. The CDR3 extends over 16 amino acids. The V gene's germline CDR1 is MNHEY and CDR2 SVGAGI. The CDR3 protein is CASSLGGGPTQETQYF.

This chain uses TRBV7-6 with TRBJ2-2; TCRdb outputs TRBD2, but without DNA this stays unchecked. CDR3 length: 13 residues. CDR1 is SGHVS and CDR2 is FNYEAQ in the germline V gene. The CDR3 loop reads CASTDGLAGELFF.

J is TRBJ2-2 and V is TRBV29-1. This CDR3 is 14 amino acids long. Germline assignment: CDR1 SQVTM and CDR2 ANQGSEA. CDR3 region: CSAPGRTNTGELFF.

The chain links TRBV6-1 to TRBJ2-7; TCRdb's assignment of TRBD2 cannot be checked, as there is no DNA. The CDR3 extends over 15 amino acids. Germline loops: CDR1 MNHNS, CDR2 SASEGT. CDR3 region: CASRVRLAVTYEQYF.

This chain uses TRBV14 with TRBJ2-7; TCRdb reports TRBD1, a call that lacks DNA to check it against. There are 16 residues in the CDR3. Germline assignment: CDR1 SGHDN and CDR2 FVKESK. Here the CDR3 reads CASSLNLRAASYEQYF.

The CDR3 reads CASKSRQGIGSPLHF. J is TRBJ1-6 and V is TRBV6-1; TCRdb calls TRBD1, which cannot be checked without DNA. Germline V CDR1 and CDR2: MNHNS, SASEGT. The CDR3 is 15 residues long.

This CDR3 is CASSPPRAGGRSGELFF. The V call is TRBV27, the J call TRBJ2-2; TCRdb's D call, TRBD2, is unchecked because there is no DNA. CDR3 size: 17 residues. Germline CDR1 reads MNHEY; CDR2 reads SMNVEV (reference sequence).

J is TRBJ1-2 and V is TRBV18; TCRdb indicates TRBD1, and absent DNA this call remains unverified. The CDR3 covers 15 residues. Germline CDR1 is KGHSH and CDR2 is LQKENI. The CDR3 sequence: CASSRTGTGIDGYTF.

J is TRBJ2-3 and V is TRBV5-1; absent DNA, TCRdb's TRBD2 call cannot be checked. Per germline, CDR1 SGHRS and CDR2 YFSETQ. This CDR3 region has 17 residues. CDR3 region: CASSLRIASGSTDTQYF.

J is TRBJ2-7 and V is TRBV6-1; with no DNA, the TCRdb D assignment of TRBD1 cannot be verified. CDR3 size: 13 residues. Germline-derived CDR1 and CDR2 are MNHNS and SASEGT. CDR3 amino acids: CASSVKGDYEQYF.

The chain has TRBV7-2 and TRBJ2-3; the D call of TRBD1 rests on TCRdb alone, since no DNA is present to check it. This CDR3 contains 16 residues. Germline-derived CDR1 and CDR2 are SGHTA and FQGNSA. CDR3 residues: CASSLEVGGGLDTQYF.

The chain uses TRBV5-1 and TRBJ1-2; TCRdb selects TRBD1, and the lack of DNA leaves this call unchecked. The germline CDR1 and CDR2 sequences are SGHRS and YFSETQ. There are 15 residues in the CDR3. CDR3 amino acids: CASSRQGTGDDGYTF.

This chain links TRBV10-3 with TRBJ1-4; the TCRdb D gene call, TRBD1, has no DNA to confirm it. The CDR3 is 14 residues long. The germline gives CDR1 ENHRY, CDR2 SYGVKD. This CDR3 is CAISASGGREKLFF.

The CDR3: CASRKSETQYF. V gene TRBV19 combines with J gene TRBJ2-5. The CDR3 covers 11 residues. Per germline, CDR1 LNHDA and CDR2 SQIVND (reference sequence).

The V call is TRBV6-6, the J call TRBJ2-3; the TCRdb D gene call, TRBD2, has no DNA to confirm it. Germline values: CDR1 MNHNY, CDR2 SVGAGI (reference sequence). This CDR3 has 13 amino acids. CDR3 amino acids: CASRGPDTDTQYF.

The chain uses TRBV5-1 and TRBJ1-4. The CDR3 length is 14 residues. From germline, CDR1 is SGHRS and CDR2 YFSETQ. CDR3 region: CASSLSATNEKLFF.